The T cell receptor (beta chain) described here comes from a study of blood T cell repertoires in COVID-19. Overall study context: From the United States, Italy and Spain came samples of acute and convalescent COVID-19.

Trimming took 4 bases from V and 5 from J; bases not matched to a gene: 14. CDR3 length equals 15 residues. Germline-derived CDR1 and CDR2 are GTSNPN and SVGIG (reference sequence). Original handling: Reference gene primer amplification gave estimated nucleated cell counts. Some clones are missing from TCRdb's copy, which holds only in-frame ones; the method was immunoSEQ multiplex PCR. Clone size and the V and J calls come from that table; the DNA yielded D and trimming. This table holds over 55,000 clones, around 83% found once. V and J are TRBV30 and TRBJ2-7; 7 nucleotides match TRBD2. The sequencing sample was made of peripheral blood. The receptor was derived from a man between 45 and 60 years old with active COVID-19. The CDR3 reads CAWTPGGGRINEQYF. CDR3 nucleotides: TGTGCCTGGACCCCCGGCGGCGGGAGAATCAACGAGCAGTACTTC.